This T cell receptor (beta chain) was recorded in a study of shared clonotypes between healthy human individuals. It was CD45RO-negative cells, positively selected for CCR7, that made up naive CD8 cells, with terminally differentiated effector memory CD45RA+ cells excluded. This CDR3 has 17 residues. V lost 4 bases and J lost 4; bases outside the gene matches: 8. Per germline, CDR1 SEHNR and CDR2 FQNEAQ (reference sequence). The data were produced by immunoSEQ multiplex PCR, yet TCRdb's version contains in-frame clones alone and is incomplete. The sample has some 2.1 million clones, around 93% seen once.

The receptor was isolated from a man between 18 and 29 years old in good health. Some clones in this sample may be carry-over from other donors' samples. The chain combines TRBV7-9 with TRBJ2-1, with 12 nucleotides matching TRBD2. Sequencing was carried out using naive CD8+ T cells from PBMCs. As DNA, the CDR3 is TGTGCCAGCAGCTCGACTAGCGGGGGAAGCGGTTACAATGAGCAGTTCTTC. Translated: CASSSTSGGSGYNEQFF. Full variable domain (outside the CDR3, taken from reference TRBV7-9 and TRBJ2-1): DTGVSQNPRHKITKRGQNVTFRCDPISEHNRLYWYRQTLGQGPEFLTYFQNEAQLEKSRLLSDRFSAERPKGSFSTLEIQRTEQGDSAMYLCASSSTSGGSGYNEQFFGPGTRLTVL.